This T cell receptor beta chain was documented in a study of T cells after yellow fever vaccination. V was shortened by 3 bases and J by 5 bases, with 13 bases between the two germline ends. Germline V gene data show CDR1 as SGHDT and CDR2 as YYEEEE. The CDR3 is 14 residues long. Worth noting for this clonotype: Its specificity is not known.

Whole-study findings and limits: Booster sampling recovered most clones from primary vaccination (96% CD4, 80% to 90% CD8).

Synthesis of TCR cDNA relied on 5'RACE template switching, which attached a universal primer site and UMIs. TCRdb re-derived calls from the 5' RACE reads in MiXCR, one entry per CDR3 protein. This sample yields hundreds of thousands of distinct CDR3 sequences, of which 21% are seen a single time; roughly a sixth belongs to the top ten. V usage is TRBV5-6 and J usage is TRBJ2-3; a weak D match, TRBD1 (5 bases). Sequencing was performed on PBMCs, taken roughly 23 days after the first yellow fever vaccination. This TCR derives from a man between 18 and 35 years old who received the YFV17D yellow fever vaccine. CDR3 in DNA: TGTGCCAGCAGCTCGCCTCGGCAGGGAGATACGCAGTATTTT. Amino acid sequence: CASSSPRQGDTQYF.